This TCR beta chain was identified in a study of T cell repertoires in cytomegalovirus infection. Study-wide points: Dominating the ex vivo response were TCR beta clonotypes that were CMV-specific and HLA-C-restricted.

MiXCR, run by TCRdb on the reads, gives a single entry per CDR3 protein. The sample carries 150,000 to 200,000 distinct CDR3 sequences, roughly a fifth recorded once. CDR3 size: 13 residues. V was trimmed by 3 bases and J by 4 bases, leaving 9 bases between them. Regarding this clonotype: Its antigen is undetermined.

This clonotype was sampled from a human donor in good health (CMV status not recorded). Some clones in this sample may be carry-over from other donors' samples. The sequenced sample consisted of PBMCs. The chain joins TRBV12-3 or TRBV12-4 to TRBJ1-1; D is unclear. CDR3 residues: CASSLGIRTEAFF. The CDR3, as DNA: TGTGCCAGCAGTTTGGGGATACGCACTGAAGCTTTCTTT.